This TCR beta chain was found in a study of T-cell reconstitution after alpha-beta-depleted transplantation in children. The germline V gene has CDR1 MGHDK and CDR2 SYGVNS. This CDR3 is 15 amino acids long. V lost 6 bases and J 7 bases, leaving 21 bases between the germline ends. This clonotype has more than one count but fewer than ten. The authors prepared the TCRbeta library with unique molecular identifiers. MiXCR was run by TCRdb on the PCR reads, yielding one entry per CDR3 protein. The table lists 350,000 to 450,000 distinct CDR3 sequences, roughly 13% of them singletons. V is TRBV25-1 and J is TRBJ1-1, with D uncertain. The sequence derives from a human donor who donated a stem cell graft to a child with Fanconi anemia. The source material was PBMCs, sampled from the stem cell graft. CDR3 sequence reads: CASSPGSMPAVEAFF. Here the CDR3 DNA reads TGTGCCAGCAGCCCCGGGAGTATGCCCGCTGTTGAAGCTTTCTTT.